Sequencing of this T cell receptor (beta chain) was carried out in a study of blood T cells in healthy people across ages. Study at large: Per every two T cells, about one barcoded beta molecule was captured by template switching. Study-wide results and caveats: A greater number of naive CD4+ cells and higher diversity distinguished long-lived donors from aged donors.

A sample-barcoded 5' primer and a J-beta primer mix were used in a second PCR of about 7 to 11 cycles. Tagging of each cDNA molecule was performed by a template-switch adaptor with 12 random nucleotides. TCRdb re-called the 5' RACE reads through MiXCR, storing one row per CDR3 protein. The sample records more than 1.4 million distinct CDR3 sequences, 35% to 45% being singletons. Extractions gave at least 5.5 micrograms of total RNA per sample. The V gene's germline CDR1 is MNHEY and CDR2 SVGEGT. Trimming took 11 bases from V and 5 from J; bases not matched to a gene: 12. The CDR3 runs 14 residues. Of note for this clonotype: Its antigen is not known.

The V call is TRBV6-2 or TRBV6-3, the J call TRBJ2-1; TRBD2 agrees at 7 bases. Sequencing input: blood. The origin of this receptor is a woman between 18 and 30 years old in good health. CDR3 amino acids: CAHGGQRGNNEQFF. CDR3 bases: TGTGCCCACGGAGGCCAGCGGGGAAACAATGAGCAGTTCTTC.